The rows below give T cell receptor beta chains drawn from one sample of a study of Graves' ophthalmopathy and Graves' hyperthyroidism. TCRdb independently ran MiXCR on the multiplex PCR reads; one entry per CDR3 protein. Among nearly 400,000 distinct CDR3 sequences listed, approximately 20% were seen once. The sample taken for sequencing was peripheral blood. The receptor set was obtained from a woman under 30 with Graves' ophthalmopathy. CDR3s include the opening cysteine and the closing phenylalanine or tryptophan. D genes are given only for firm matches. Size values are once, few and many counts, or a class for expanded clones, and some rows have none.

TGTGCCAGCAGCTTTTCGTACAGGGCCGGGGAGCTGTTTTTT CASSFSYRAGELFF TRBV6-2/TRBV6-3 many TRBJ2-2 NA
TGTGCCAGCAGCTTATTGGGACAGGCTGGGTCTGGGGCCAACGTCCTGACTTTC CASSLLGQAGSGANVLTF TRBV6-2/TRBV6-3 many TRBJ2-6 TRBD1
TGTGCCTGGAGTGAAGGGACGGTCACTGAAGCTTTCTTT CAWSEGTVTEAFF TRBV30 many TRBJ1-1 NA
TGTGCCAGCAGTTTTGGACTCGAACAAGCTTTCTTT CASSFGLEQAFF TRBV28 many TRBJ1-1 NA
TGCGCCAGCAGTGAGTGGGACATGAACACTGAAGCTTTCTTT CASSEWDMNTEAFF TRBV10-2 many TRBJ1-1 NA
TGTGCCAACAGTTTAGGAGGAACCAACACTGAAGCTTTCTTT CANSLGGTNTEAFF TRBV12-3/TRBV12-4 few TRBJ1-1 NA
TGTGCCAGCAGCGTAGCTGGTTGGGGCAGCCAAGAGACCCAGTACTTC CASSVAGWGSQETQYF TRBV9 many TRBJ2-5 NA
TGTGCCACCAGCAGAATCGATCAGCCCCAGCATTTT CATSRIDQPQHF TRBV15 many TRBJ1-5 NA
TGTGCCAGCAGTTTAGAGGGATGGCCCCTAATTGGAGAGCAGTACTTC CASSLEGWPLIGEQYF TRBV27 NA TRBJ2-7 NA
TGTGCCAGCAGTTCCCGGGACAGGGAGCCCTACGAGCAGTACTTC CASSSRDREPYEQYF TRBV27 many TRBJ2-7 TRBD1
TGTGCCAGCAGTTTTGTAAGCGGGAACGGGGAGCTGTTTTTT CASSFVSGNGELFF TRBV6-5 NA TRBJ2-2 TRBD2
TGTGCCAGCACCTCGAGACGGTTACCCTATGGCTACACCTTC CASTSRRLPYGYTF TRBV12-3/TRBV12-4 many TRBJ1-2 NA
TGCGCCAGCAGCTTTAGGCTAGCGGGAGACGGGGATGCGCAGTATTTT CASSFRLAGDGDAQYF TRBV5-1 many TRBJ2-3 TRBD2
TGTGCCAGCATAGAGCCGGGGATGAACACTGAAGCTTTCTTT CASIEPGMNTEAFF TRBV6-5 many TRBJ1-1 NA
TGTGCCACCAGTGATTTTGTGCAGAACACCGGGGAGCTGTTTTTT CATSDFVQNTGELFF TRBV24-1 many TRBJ2-2 NA
TGTGCCAGCACGGGGGAAAACAGAAGAGAGACCCAGTACTTC CASTGENRRETQYF TRBV12-3/TRBV12-4 many TRBJ2-5 NA
TGTGCCAGCAGTTACTCTGTAGGAATGAACACTGAAGCTTTCTTT CASSYSVGMNTEAFF TRBV6-5 many TRBJ1-1 NA
TGTGCCGGCGGACAGGGCTATAGCAATCAGCCCCAGCATTTT CAGGQGYSNQPQHF TRBV25-1 many TRBJ1-5 TRBD1
TGTGCCAGCAGCTTAGATGGTGGAGGCAAGGACTATGGCTACACCTTC CASSLDGGGKDYGYTF TRBV11-2 many TRBJ1-2 NA
TGTGCCAGCAGAGCCCGAGGAGGGCCCCATCGAACCGGGGAGCTGTTTTTT CASRARGGPHRTGELFF TRBV28 many TRBJ2-2 NA
TGTGCCAGCAGCCTCATCCCGCGTTACAGGACCCAGTACTTC CASSLIPRYRTQYF TRBV5-8 many TRBJ2-5 NA
TGTGCCAGCAGTGAGGACCACAACACTGAAGCTTTCTTT CASSEDHNTEAFF TRBV6-1 many TRBJ1-1 NA
TGCAGTGCTAGAGAATACAACTCCTACGAGCAGTACTTC CSAREYNSYEQYF TRBV20-1 many TRBJ2-7 NA
TGCAGCGTCACCGGGACCTCCCCCCGGGAGCAGTACTTC CSVTGTSPREQYF TRBV29-1 many TRBJ2-7 NA
TGTGCCAGCTATAAAGCGGGAGTGGGCCAAGAGACCCAGTACTTC CASYKAGVGQETQYF TRBV18 many TRBJ2-5 TRBD2
TGTGCCAGCAGCTTAGAAACGGGTTCTCAGCCCCAGCATTTT CASSLETGSQPQHF TRBV7-2 NA TRBJ1-5 NA
TGTGCCAGCAGTTCCCCAGTGGAGGGGTATCAGCCCCAGCATTTT CASSSPVEGYQPQHF TRBV12-3/TRBV12-4 many TRBJ1-5 NA
TGTGCCTGGAGTACCTTGGGCGAGACCCAGTACTTC CAWSTLGETQYF TRBV30 few TRBJ2-5 NA
TGTGCCAGCAGCTTAATGGGCGAGGGGAATTCACCCCTCCACTTT CASSLMGEGNSPLHF TRBV7-8 many TRBJ1-6 NA
TGTGCCAGCAGCAAACGCCGGGACAGGAGCCTGGTTGAAGCTTTCTTT CASSKRRDRSLVEAFF TRBV11-1 many TRBJ1-1 TRBD1
TGTGCCAGCAGACCCGACAGGTTGGCCTACGAGCAGTACTTC CASRPDRLAYEQYF TRBV6-1 many TRBJ2-7 NA
TGTGCCAGCAGCCCCCGGAAGGGGTTGATCTATGGCTACACCTTC CASSPRKGLIYGYTF TRBV7-2 many TRBJ1-2 NA
TGTGCCAGCAGCTTTCTAGCGGGGGGGCCCAATGAGCAGTTCTTC CASSFLAGGPNEQFF TRBV7-3 few TRBJ2-1 TRBD2
TGCGCCAGCAGCCAAGAACCAGCCTACGAGCAGTACTTC CASSQEPAYEQYF TRBV4-3 many TRBJ2-7 NA
TGCAGTGCTCCGACCGGGACAGGTGGGAGCAATCAGCCCCAGCATTTT CSAPTGTGGSNQPQHF TRBV20-1 many TRBJ1-5 TRBD1
TGTGCCAGCACCGGGACGCTAAATCAGCCCCAGCATTTT CASTGTLNQPQHF TRBV28 many TRBJ1-5 NA
TGTGCCAGCAGCCCCCAAGGACTTCAAGAGACCCAGTACTTC CASSPQGLQETQYF TRBV7-9 many TRBJ2-5 NA
TGTGCCACCAGTGAAGTGGGGAAACGTGGAAACACCATATATTTT CATSEVGKRGNTIYF TRBV6-1 NA TRBJ1-3 NA
TGTGCCAGCAGCCCCGGACTAGCGGGATACCCCTACGAGCAGTACTTC CASSPGLAGYPYEQYF TRBV11-3 many TRBJ2-7 TRBD2
TGTGCCAGCAGCCACGGGAGGCGGTCCTACGAGCAGTACTTC CASSHGRRSYEQYF TRBV13 many TRBJ2-7 TRBD2
TGTGCCAGCAGCATGATGATTGGAGAGACCCAGTACTTC CASSMMIGETQYF TRBV7-2 NA TRBJ2-5 NA
TGTGCCAGCAGTTACTTAGCGGGGACGGGCGAGCAGTACTTC CASSYLAGTGEQYF TRBV6-2/TRBV6-3 many TRBJ2-7 TRBD2
TGTGCCAGCAATTTTGGCGCGGAGAGGGGAACCCAGTACTTC CASNFGAERGTQYF TRBV14 many TRBJ2-5 NA
TGTGCTAGTGGTTTGGTAGGGGGAGGGGGAGGAGAGACCCAGTACTTC CASGLVGGGGGETQYF TRBV12-5 NA TRBJ2-5 NA
TGTGCCAGCAGCTTAAGGTGGGGATATTCACCCCTCCACTTT CASSLRWGYSPLHF TRBV7-2 many TRBJ1-6 NA
TGCAGTGCTAGAGATCAACTGGGACAGGCAAAAGCTTTCTTT CSARDQLGQAKAFF TRBV20-1 many TRBJ1-1 TRBD1
TGTGCCTGGAGTGGGGGGCATCGGACTGAAGCTTTCTTT CAWSGGHRTEAFF TRBV30 many TRBJ1-1 NA
TGTGCCAGCAGCACCCGACAGGGGAGGACCGGGGAGCTGTTTTTT CASSTRQGRTGELFF TRBV9 many TRBJ2-2 TRBD1
TGTGCCAGCAGCCCCTTAAGTGGGACAGGGGGCCTCGGCACCGGGGAGCTGTTTTTT CASSPLSGTGGLGTGELFF TRBV28 many TRBJ2-2 TRBD1
TGTGCCAGCGAGTTCGATGACAGGGACAACATGAACACTGAAGCTTTCTTT CASEFDDRDNMNTEAFF TRBV28 NA TRBJ1-1 TRBD1
TGTGCCAGCAGCTTCACCGGGACTGAAGAGACCCAGTACTTC CASSFTGTEETQYF TRBV7-9 NA TRBJ2-5 NA
TGTGCCACCAGCAGGGTGGGACAGGGAAATTCACCCCTCCACTTT CATSRVGQGNSPLHF TRBV15 many TRBJ1-6 TRBD1
TGTGCCAGCAGAGACGAGGGGTATGGCTACACCTTC CASRDEGYGYTF TRBV6-2/TRBV6-3 NA TRBJ1-2 NA
TGTGCCAGCAGTACCCCTCAGGGGGTAGGCGGCTACACCTTC CASSTPQGVGGYTF TRBV6-5 many TRBJ1-2 TRBD1
TGTGCCAGCCTCATGGGTGGAGGCCCTCACTCACCCCTCCACTTT CASLMGGGPHSPLHF TRBV18 many TRBJ1-6 NA
TGTGCCAGCAGCTCCCTCCCCATGGGACGGATTAATTCACCCCTCCACTTT CASSSLPMGRINSPLHF TRBV7-8 many TRBJ1-6 NA
TGTGCCAGTAGGACCGGACAGGGAAGATATCAGCCCCAGCATTTT CASRTGQGRYQPQHF TRBV19 many TRBJ1-5 TRBD1
TGTGCCAGCAGCCCCGGGACTAGCGGCTCCTACGAGCAGTACTTC CASSPGTSGSYEQYF TRBV6-1 many TRBJ2-7 TRBD2